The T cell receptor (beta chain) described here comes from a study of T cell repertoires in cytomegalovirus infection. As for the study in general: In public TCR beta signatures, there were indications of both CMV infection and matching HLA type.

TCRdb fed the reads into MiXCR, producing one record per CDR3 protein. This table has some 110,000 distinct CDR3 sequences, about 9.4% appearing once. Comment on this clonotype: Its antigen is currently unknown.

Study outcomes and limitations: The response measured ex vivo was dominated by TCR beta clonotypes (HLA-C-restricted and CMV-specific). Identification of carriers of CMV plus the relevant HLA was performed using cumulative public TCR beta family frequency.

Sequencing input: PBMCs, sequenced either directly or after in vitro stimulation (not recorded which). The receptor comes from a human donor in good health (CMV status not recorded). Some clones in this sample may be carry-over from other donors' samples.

CDR3 coding DNA: TGTGCCAGCAGCTTAGGGCTAGCGGCCTACGAGCAGTACTTC. Translating gives CASSLGLAAYEQYF. The gene calls are TRBV7-2 and TRBJ2-7; TRBD2 agrees at 7 bases. The ends lost 1 base at V and 2 bases at J; junction bases unmatched: 2. Germline loops: CDR1 SGHTA, CDR2 FQGNSA. This CDR3 is 14 amino acids long. Supplemented by reference TRBV7-2 and TRBJ2-7, the full variable domain reads GAGVSQSPSNKVTEKGKDVELRCDPISGHTALYWYRQSLGQGLEFLIYFQGNSAPDKSGLPSDRFSAERTGGSVSTLTIQRTQQEDSAVYLCASSLGLAAYEQYFGPGTRLTVT.